This T cell receptor beta chain was retrieved from a study of blood T cell repertoires in COVID-19 (TCRdb year 2020). For the wider study: Samples covering the acute and convalescent phases of COVID-19 were provided by collaborators in the United States, Italy and Spain. Samples came from the ongoing ImmuneRACE study (first 160 participants) plus 1,254 subjects from 6 global collaborators. The repertoires were released in a freely available public database intended as a resource for research on the immune response to SARS-CoV-2. HLA class I and class II types, where available, came from metadata supplied by the sample provider rather than from assay-based typing. The dataset comprised deeply sampled blood TCRbeta repertoires from subjects exposed to, actively infected with, or recovered from COVID-19. The material from the prospective study consisted of cDNA or gDNA derived from T cells, B-cell-depleted T cells, or PBMCs. A de-identified subject ID, COVID-19 status, age in years and sex were almost always included in the sample metadata.

Collaborating institutions collected whole blood in K2EDTA tubes following their own protocols. For TCRbeta analysis, collaborators shipped samples as frozen whole blood, isolated PBMCs, or DNA extracted from either of those sample types. About this clone: Its specific antigen is unknown. Per-nucleotide qualities are absent, and no much larger clonotype sits a single base away.

TCRbeta CDR3 regions were amplified from genomic DNA using the immunoSEQ Assay, a bias-controlled multiplex PCR. In the original analysis: The number of nucleated cells in each sample was estimated by amplification of reference gene primers within the assay. To quantify the absolute abundance of each unique TCRbeta CDR3 rearrangement, sequence reads were collapsed and filtered. For each sample, productive Simpson clonality was calculated by taking the square root of Simpson's diversity index across productive rearrangements. As stored in TCRdb, this immuneACCESS dataset retains in-frame rearrangements with V and J assigned. A fraction of the clones does not appear; measured against another copy, unresolved V genes explain less than half of the discrepancy, and the remainder lacks a known reason. The V and J calls and clone size come from that table; D and trimming were worked out from the DNA. The sample profile shows about 74,000 clones; roughly 88% of them were found once. Clones ranked in the top ten supply around 2% of the sample.

Findings and caveats that apply to the study as a whole: Clinical and demographic metadata were provided uncurated, with the amount varying by source and participant.

There are 16 amino acids in the CDR3, from cysteine to phenylalanine inclusive. Solely the CDR3 DNA is kept, with 48 bases framed from the first base. In the germline V gene, CDR1 corresponds to MNHEY and CDR2 to SVGAGI. V is reduced by 2 bases and J by 1 base, leaving a spacing of 12 bases between them. The rearranged segments are TRBV6-5 and TRBJ2-1; 6 matching bases give a weak D call of TRBD2. This TCR came from a woman older than 75 with active or convalescent COVID-19. Sequencing was done on a sample of peripheral blood. CDR3 reads: CASSYPIGGSYNEQFF. In nucleotide form, the sequence is TGTGCCAGCAGTTACCCAATCGGGGGTTCCTACAATGAGCAGTTCTTC.